This TCR beta chain was profiled in a study of graft-versus-host responses after intestinal transplantation. Across the whole study: Once they had received anti-thymocyte globulin induction, all recipients took tacrolimus and steroids for about three years.

Repertoires were generated with immunoSEQ multiplex PCR, while TCRdb's copy carries only in-frame clones and drops some. The sample contains roughly 80,000 clones, roughly 90% of which appear only once. Germline V gene data show CDR1 as MNHEY and CDR2 as SVGAGI. V lost 6 bases and J 7 bases, leaving 13 bases between the germline ends. The CDR3 runs 14 residues. Study-wide points: Early post-transplant declines in HvG were associated with peak levels of circulating GvH clones.

Turning to this clone: What it recognizes is unknown.

V and J are TRBV6-5 and TRBJ1-6; D uncertain. The clonotype comes from a human patient who received an intestinal transplant, so some T cells may come from the graft donor. The sequencing used PBMCs, collected 98 days after intestinal transplantation. CDR3 coding DNA: TGTGCCAGCAGGCCACCGGGTGGGAATTCACCCCTCCACTTT. Its protein is CASRPPGGNSPLHF.